This T cell receptor (beta chain) was sequenced for a study of blood T cell repertoires in COVID-19. Across the study: PBMCs, B-cell-depleted T cells, or T cells provided the cDNA or gDNA that made up the material.

The CDR3 is 13 residues long. CDR1 is SGHAT, CDR2 FQNNGV, per germline. V gave up 7 bases and J gave up 12 bases, with 16 bases separating them. Authors' data handling: How many nucleated cells were present was estimated from reference gene primer amplification. Clones were sequenced by immunoSEQ multiplex PCR, and TCRdb holds only the in-frame ones, with some missing. For V, J and clone size, that table is used; D and trimming come from the DNA. The table records approximately 92,000 clones, about 71% of them present only once. The chain is built from TRBV11-2 and TRBJ1-6, with D perhaps matching TRBD1 (6 bases). Sequencing was done on a sample of peripheral blood. The origin of this receptor is a woman aged 60-70 years in a cohort sampled during active or convalescent COVID-19. The CDR3 DNA follows: TGTGCCAGCACGGGGACACCCTTACGACCCCTCCACTTT. Translated, it gives CASTGTPLRPLHF.